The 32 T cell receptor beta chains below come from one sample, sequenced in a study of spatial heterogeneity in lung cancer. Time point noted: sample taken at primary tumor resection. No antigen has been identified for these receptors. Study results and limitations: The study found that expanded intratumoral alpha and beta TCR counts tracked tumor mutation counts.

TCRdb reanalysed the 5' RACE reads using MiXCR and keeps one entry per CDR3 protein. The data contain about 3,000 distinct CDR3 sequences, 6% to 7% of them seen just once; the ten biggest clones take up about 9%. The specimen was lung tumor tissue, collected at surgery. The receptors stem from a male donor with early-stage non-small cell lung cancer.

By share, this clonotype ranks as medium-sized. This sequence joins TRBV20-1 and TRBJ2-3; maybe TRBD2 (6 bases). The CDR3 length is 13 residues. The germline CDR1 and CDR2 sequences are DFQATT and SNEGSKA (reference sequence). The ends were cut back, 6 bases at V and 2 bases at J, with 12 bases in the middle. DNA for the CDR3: TGCAGTGCCCACGGCGGGATCACAGATACGCAGTATTTT. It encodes CSAHGGITDTQYF.

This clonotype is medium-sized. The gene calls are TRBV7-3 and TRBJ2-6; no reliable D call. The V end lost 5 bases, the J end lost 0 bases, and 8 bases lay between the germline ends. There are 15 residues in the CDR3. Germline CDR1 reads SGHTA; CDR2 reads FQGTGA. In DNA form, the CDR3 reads TGTGCCAGCAGCCCGTGGAGCTCTGGGGCCAACGTCCTGACTTTC. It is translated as CASSPWSSGANVLTF.

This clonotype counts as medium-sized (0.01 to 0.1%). Here the CDR3 DNA reads TGTGCCAGCAGCTCCCGCGGCGCGGTCACCGGGGAGCTGTTTTTT. It specifies CASSSRGAVTGELFF. The V and J genes are TRBV11-2 and TRBJ2-2; D remains unclear. Looked up from germline, CDR1 is SGHAT and CDR2 is FQNNGV. The CDR3 sequence is 15 residues long. The germline V and J ends were trimmed by 4 bases and 4 bases, with 13 bases remaining between them. The full variable domain, with the rest looked up from reference TRBV11-2 and TRBJ2-2, is EAGVAQSPRYKIIEKRQSVAFWCNPISGHATLYWYQQILGQGPKLLIQFQNNGVVDDSQLPKDRFSAERLKGVDSTLKIQPAKLEDSAVYLCASSSRGAVTGELFFGEGSRLTVL.

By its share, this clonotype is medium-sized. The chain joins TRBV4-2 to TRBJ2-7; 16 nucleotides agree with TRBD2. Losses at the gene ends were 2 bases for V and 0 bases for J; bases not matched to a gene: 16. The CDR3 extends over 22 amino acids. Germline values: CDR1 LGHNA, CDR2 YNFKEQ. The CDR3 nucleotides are TGTGCCAGCAGCCAAAGGACCCCGGGACTAGCGGGAGGGATAACCCACTCCTACGAGCAGTACTTC. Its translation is CASSQRTPGLAGGITHSYEQYF.

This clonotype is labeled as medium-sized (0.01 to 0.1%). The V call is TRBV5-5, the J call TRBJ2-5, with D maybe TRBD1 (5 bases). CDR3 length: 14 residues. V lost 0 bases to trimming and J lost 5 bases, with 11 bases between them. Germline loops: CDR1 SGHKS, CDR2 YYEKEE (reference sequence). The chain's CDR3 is CASSLEWGRETQYF. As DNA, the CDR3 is TGTGCCAGCAGCTTGGAGTGGGGCAGGGAGACCCAGTACTTC.

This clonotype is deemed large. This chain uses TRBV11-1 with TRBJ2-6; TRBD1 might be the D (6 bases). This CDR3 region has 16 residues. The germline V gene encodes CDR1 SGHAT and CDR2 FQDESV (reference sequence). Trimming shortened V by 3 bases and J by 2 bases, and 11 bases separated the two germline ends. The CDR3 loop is CASSFKGVAGANVLTF. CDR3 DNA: TGTGCCAGCAGCTTTAAGGGGGTGGCTGGGGCCAACGTCCTGACTTTC.

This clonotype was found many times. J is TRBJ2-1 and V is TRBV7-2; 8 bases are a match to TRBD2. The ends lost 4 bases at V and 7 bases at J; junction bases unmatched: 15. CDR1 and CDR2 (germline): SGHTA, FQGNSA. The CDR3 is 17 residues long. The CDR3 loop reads CASSSMLRRSGKNEQFF. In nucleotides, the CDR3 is TGTGCCAGCAGCTCTATGCTCAGGCGTAGCGGGAAGAATGAGCAGTTCTTC.

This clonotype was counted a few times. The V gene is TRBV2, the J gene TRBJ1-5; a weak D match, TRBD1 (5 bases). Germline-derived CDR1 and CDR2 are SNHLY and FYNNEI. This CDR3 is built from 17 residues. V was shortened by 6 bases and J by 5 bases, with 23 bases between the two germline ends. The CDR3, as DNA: TGTGCCAGCAGAGGAGTCCTGGGGCAGGCGCTCCATCAGCCCCAGCATTTT. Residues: CASRGVLGQALHQPQHF.

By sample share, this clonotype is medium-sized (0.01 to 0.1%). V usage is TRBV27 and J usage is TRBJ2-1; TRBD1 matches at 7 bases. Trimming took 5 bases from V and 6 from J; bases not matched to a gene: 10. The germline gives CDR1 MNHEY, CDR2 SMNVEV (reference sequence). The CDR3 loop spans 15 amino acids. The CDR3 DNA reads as TGTGCCAGCAGTCGTACAGGGGATGGAGGCAATGAGCAGTTCTTC. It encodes CASSRTGDGGNEQFF.

CDR3 DNA sequence: TGTGCCAGCAGTTTCTCCGGGGGCTCGAACATTCAGTACTTC. This encodes CASSFSGGSNIQYF. The chain has TRBV28 and TRBJ2-4, with D perhaps being TRBD1 or TRBD2 (6 bases each). The CDR3 contains 14 residues. V lost 3 bases and J 7 bases, leaving 13 bases between the germline ends. Germline V gene lookup returns CDR1 MDHEN and CDR2 SYDVKM.

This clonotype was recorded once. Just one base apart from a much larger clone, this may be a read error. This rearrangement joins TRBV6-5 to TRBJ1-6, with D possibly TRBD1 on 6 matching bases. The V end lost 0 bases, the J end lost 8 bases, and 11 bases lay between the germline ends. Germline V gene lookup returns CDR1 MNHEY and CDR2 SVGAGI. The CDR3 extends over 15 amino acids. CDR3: CASSYSRTVDSPLHF. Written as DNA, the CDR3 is TGTGCCAGCAGTTACTCTAGGACAGTGGATTCACCCCTCCACTTT.

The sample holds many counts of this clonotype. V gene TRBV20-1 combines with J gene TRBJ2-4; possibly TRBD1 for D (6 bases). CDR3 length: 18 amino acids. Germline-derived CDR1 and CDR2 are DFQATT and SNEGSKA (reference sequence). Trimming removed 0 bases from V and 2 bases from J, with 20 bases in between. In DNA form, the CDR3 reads TGCAGTGCTAGAGATTTGGCGGCGCAGGGGAAAACCAAAAACATTCAGTACTTC. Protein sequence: CSARDLAAQGKTKNIQYF.

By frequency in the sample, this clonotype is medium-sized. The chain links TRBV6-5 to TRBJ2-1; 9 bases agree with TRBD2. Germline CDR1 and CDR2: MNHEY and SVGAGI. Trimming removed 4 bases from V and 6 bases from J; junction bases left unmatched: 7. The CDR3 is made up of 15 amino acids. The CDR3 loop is CASSSAGLAFNEQFF. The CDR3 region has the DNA TGTGCCAGCAGTTCTGCGGGACTAGCATTCAATGAGCAGTTCTTC.

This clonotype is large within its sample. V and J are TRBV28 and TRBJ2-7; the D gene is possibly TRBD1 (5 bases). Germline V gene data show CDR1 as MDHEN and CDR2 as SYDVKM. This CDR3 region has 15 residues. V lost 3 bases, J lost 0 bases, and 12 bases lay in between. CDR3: CASSFGRAPSYEQYF. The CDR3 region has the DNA TGTGCCAGCAGTTTCGGCAGGGCCCCCTCCTACGAGCAGTACTTC. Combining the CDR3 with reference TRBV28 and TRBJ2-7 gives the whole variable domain DVKVTQSSRYLVKRTGEKVFLECVQDMDHENMFWYRQDPGLGLRLIYFSYDVKMKEKGDIPEGYSVSREKKERFSLILESASTNQTSMYLCASSFGRAPSYEQYFGPGTRLTVT.

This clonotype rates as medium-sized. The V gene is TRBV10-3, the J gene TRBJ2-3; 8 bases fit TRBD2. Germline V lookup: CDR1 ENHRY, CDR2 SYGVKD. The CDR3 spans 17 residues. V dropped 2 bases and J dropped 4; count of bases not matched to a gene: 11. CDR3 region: CAISETSVVAGSDTQYF. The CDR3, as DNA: TGTGCCATCAGTGAGACCTCGGTGGTAGCGGGGTCAGATACGCAGTATTTT.

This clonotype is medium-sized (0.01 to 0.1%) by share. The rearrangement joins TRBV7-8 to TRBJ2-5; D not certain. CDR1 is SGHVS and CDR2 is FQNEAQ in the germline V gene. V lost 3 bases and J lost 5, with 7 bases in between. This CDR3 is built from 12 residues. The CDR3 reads CASSLEPETQYF. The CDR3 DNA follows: TGTGCCAGCAGCTTGGAACCGGAGACCCAGTACTTC.

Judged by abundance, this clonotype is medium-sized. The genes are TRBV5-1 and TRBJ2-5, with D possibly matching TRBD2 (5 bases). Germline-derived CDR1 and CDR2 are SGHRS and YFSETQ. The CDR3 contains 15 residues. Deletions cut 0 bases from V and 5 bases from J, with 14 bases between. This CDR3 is CASSLAGTTVETQYF. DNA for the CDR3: TGCGCCAGCAGCTTGGCGGGAACCACAGTCGAGACCCAGTACTTC.

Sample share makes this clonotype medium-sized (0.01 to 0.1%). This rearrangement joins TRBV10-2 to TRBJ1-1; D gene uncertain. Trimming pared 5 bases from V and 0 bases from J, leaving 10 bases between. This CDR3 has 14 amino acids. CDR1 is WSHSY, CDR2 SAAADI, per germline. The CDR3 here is CASSSGPVNTEAFF. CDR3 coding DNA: TGCGCCAGCAGTTCCGGCCCCGTGAACACTGAAGCTTTCTTT.

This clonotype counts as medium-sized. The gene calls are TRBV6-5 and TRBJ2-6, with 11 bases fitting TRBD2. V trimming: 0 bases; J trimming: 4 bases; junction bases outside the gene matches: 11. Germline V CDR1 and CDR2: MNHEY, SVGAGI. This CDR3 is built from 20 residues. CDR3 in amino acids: CASSYSYRTSGSAGANVLTF. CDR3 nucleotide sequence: TGTGCCAGCAGTTACTCCTACCGTACTAGCGGGAGCGCCGGGGCCAACGTCCTGACTTTC.

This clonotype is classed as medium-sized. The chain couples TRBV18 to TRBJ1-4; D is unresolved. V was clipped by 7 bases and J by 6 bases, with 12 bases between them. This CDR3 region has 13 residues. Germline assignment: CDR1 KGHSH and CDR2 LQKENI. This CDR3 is CASCNSLDEKLFF. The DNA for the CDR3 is TGTGCCAGCTGCAACAGTCTAGATGAAAAACTGTTTTTT.

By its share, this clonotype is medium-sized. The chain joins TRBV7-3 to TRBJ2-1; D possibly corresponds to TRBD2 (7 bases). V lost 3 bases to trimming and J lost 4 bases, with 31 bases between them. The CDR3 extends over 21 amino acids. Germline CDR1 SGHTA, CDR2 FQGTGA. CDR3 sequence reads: CASSFIGGLSVKRGLYNEQFF. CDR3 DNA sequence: TGTGCCAGCAGCTTCATAGGGGGGTTGTCGGTAAAGCGGGGACTTTACAATGAGCAGTTCTTC.

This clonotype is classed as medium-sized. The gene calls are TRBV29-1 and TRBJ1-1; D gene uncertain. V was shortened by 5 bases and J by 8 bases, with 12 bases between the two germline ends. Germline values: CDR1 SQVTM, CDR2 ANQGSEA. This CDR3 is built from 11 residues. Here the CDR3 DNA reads TGCAGCGTTAAACTTGGAACCGAAGCTTTCTTT. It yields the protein CSVKLGTEAFF.

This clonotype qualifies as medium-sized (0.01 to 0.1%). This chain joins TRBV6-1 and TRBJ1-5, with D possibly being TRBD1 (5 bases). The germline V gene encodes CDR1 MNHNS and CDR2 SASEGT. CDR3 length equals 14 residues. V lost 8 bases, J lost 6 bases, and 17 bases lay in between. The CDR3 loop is CASDVNRGAQPQHF. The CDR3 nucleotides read TGTGCCAGCGACGTTAACCGAGGGGCTCAGCCCCAGCATTTT.

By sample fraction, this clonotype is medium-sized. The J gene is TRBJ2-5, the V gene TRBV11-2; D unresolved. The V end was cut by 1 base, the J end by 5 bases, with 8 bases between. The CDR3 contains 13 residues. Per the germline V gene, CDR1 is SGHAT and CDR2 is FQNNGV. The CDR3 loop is CASSLVPGETQYF. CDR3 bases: TGTGCCAGCAGCTTAGTCCCCGGTGAGACCCAGTACTTC.

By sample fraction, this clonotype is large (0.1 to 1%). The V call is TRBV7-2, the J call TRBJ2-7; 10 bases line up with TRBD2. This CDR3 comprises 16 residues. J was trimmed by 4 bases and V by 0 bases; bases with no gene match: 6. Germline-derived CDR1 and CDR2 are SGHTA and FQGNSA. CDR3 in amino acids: CASSLASLAGEYEQYF. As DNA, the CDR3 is TGTGCCAGCAGCTTAGCATCGCTAGCGGGGGAATACGAGCAGTACTTC.

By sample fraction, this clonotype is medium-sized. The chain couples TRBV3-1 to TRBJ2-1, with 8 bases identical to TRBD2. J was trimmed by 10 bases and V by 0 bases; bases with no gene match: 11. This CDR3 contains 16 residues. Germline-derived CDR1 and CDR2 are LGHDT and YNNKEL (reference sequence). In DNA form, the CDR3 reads TGTGCCAGCAGCCAAGATGGCCTAGCGGGCGAATGGGAGCAGTTCTTC. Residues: CASSQDGLAGEWEQFF.

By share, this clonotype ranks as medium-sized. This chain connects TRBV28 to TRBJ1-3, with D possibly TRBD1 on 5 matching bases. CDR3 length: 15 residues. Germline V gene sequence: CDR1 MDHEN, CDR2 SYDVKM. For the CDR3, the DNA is TGTGCTTCGGGACGTTCGACCGCCTCTGGAAACACCATATATTTT. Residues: CASGRSTASGNTIYF.

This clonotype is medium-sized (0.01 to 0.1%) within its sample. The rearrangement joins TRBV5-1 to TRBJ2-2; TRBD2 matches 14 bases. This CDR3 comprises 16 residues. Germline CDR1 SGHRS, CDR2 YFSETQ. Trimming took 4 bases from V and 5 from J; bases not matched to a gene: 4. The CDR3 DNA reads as TGCGCCAGCAGCGTGGGACTAGCGGGAGTTACCGGGGAGCTGTTTTTT. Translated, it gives CASSVGLAGVTGELFF.

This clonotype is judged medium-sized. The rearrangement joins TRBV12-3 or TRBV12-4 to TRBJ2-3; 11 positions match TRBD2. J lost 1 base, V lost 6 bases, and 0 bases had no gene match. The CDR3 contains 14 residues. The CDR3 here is CASRLAGGTDTQYF. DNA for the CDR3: TGTGCCAGCAGACTAGCGGGGGGCACAGATACGCAGTATTTT.

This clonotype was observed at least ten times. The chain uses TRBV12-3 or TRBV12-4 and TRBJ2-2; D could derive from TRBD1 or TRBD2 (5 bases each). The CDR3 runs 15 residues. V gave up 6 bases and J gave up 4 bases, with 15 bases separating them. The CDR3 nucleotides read TGTGCCAGCAGCCTGGGGGTTTTCGGCACCGGGGAGCTGTTTTTT. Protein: CASSLGVFGTGELFF.

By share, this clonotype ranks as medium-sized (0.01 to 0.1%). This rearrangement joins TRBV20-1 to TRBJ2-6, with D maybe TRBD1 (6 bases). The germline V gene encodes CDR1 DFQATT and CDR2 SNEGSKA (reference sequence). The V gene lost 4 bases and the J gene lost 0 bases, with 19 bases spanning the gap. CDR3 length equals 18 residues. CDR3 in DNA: TGCAGTGCTACTAGTCAGGGGTCGTTCCTCTCTGGGGCCAACGTCCTGACTTTC. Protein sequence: CSATSQGSFLSGANVLTF.

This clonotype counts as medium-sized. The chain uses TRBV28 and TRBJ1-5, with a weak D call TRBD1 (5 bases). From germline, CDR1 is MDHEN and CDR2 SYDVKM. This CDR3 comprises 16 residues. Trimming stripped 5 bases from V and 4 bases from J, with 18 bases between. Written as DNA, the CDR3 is TGTGCCAGCAGTAGAGTTGGGGGGTTTCGGAATCAGCCCCAGCATTTT. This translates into CASSRVGGFRNQPQHF.